This passage covers 4 T cell receptor beta chains from one sample sequenced in a study of T cell responses to AZD1222 COVID-19 vaccine. Sequencing was performed with immunoSEQ multiplex PCR; in TCRdb, only in-frame clones are kept and a portion is missing. Of roughly 120,000 clones listed, 70% to 90% were seen once; the top ten hold more than 14%. Sample: peripheral blood, taken 28 days after the second AZD1222 dose. All receptors come from an adult who received the AZD1222 COVID-19 vaccine.

The count of this clone is one. The CDR3 nucleotides read TGTGCCAGCAGCCCCCGGACTAGCGGGGGCACAGATACGCAGTATTTT. Translating gives CASSPRTSGGTDTQYF. The gene calls are TRBV3-1 (or the pseudogene TRBV3-2) and TRBJ2-3; 12 positions agree with TRBD2. J lost 1 base, V lost 4 bases, and 3 bases had no gene match. This CDR3 spans 16 amino acids. CDR1 is LGHDT, CDR2 YNNKEL, per germline (reference sequence).

This clone was observed a handful of times. The CDR3 nucleotides are TGTGCCAGCAGCTCCCCTTCCGGGACAGCTGGAAACACCATATATTTT. It encodes CASSSPSGTAGNTIYF. This chain joins TRBV9 and TRBJ1-3, with 7 bases that match TRBD1. Trimming took 4 bases from V and 2 from J; bases not matched to a gene: 9. CDR3 size: 16 residues. Germline assignment: CDR1 SGDLS and CDR2 YYNGEE.

The chain employs TRBV28 and TRBJ1-6; D unclear. Looked up from germline, CDR1 is MDHEN and CDR2 is SYDVKM. With 8 bases removed from V and 15 bases from J, the gap between germline ends came to 11 bases. The CDR3 loop spans 10 amino acids. The CDR3 is CASLRGVLHF. The DNA of the CDR3 is TGTGCCAGCCTTCGGGGAGTCCTCCACTTT.

The chain joins TRBV7-9 to TRBJ2-3, with D unresolved. The V end was cut by 5 bases, the J end by 5 bases, with 5 bases between. Germline CDR1 reads SEHNR; CDR2 reads FQNEAQ (reference sequence). This CDR3 contains 11 residues. Written as DNA, the CDR3 is TGTGCCAGCAGCAACGTAGATACGCAGTATTTT. This codes for CASSNVDTQYF.